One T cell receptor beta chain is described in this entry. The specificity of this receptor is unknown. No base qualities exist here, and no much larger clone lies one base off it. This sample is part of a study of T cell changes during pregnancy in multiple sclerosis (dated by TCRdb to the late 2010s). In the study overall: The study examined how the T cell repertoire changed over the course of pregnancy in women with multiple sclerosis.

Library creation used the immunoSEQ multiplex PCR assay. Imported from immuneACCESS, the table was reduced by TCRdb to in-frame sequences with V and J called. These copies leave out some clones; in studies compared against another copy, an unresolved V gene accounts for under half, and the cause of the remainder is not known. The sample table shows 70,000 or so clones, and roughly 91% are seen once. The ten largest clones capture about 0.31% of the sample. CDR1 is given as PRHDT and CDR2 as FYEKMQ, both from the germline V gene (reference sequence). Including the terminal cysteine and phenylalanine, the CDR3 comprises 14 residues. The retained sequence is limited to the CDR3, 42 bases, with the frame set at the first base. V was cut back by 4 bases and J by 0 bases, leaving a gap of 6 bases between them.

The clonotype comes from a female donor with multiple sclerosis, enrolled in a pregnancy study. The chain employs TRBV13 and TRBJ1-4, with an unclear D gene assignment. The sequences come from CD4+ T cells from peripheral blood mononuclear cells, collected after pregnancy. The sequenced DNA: TGTGCCAGCAGCTCGTATGCAACTAATGAAAAACTGTTTTTT. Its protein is CASSSYATNEKLFF. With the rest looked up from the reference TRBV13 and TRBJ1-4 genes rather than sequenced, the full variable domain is AAGVIQSPRHLIKEKRETATLKCYPIPRHDTVYWYQQGPGQDPQFLISFYEKMQSDKGSIPDRFSAQQFSDYHSELNMSSLELGDSALYFCASSSYATNEKLFFGSGTQLSVL.